These 3 T cell receptor beta chains were sequenced from one sample in a study of blood T cell repertoires in COVID-19. Some clones are missing from TCRdb's copy, which holds only in-frame ones; the method was immunoSEQ multiplex PCR. This table has about 75,000 clones, approximately 86% appearing once. What was sequenced was peripheral blood. These receptors originate from an elderly man with COVID-19, enrolled during active disease.

This chain joins TRBV4-2 and TRBJ2-1; the match to TRBD1 covers 7 bases. J was trimmed by 9 bases and V by 1 base; bases with no gene match: 6. The CDR3 length is 14 residues. Looked up from germline, CDR1 is LGHNA and CDR2 is YNFKEQ. The CDR3 region is CASSQVRQGGEQFF. DNA for the CDR3: TGTGCCAGCAGCCAAGTTCGACAGGGCGGTGAGCAGTTCTTC.

The chain joins TRBV7-2 to TRBJ2-5, with 8 bases matching TRBD1. Germline V gives CDR1 SGHTA, CDR2 FQGNSA. The junction had 9 bases not matched to a gene; V was cut back by 5 bases and J by 4 bases. The CDR3 is 15 residues long. The CDR3 nucleotides read TGTGCCAGCAGCCGCAGGACAGGGCGGGGAGAGACCCAGTACTTC. This encodes CASSRRTGRGETQYF.

This sequence joins TRBV5-1 and TRBJ1-1; perhaps TRBD1 as D (5 bases). The germline gives CDR1 SGHRS, CDR2 YFSETQ. Trimming pared 3 bases from V and 3 bases from J, leaving 9 bases between. The CDR3 spans 13 residues. CDR3 protein: CASSWSRDTEAFF. The DNA of the CDR3 is TGCGCCAGCAGCTGGAGCAGGGACACTGAAGCTTTCTTT.